These T cell receptor beta chains were read from a single sample in a study of T cell responses to AZD1222 COVID-19 vaccine. Here immunoSEQ multiplex PCR was the method, and the copy in TCRdb shows in-frame clones only, minus some. Of approximately 90,000 clones listed, 65% to 90% are singletons. The input for sequencing was peripheral blood, taken on day 0 of AZD1222 vaccination. The receptors were gathered from an adult in good health. Both conserved end residues are part of each CDR3. Fields, in order: J gene, V gene, clone size, D gene, CDR3 protein, CDR3 DNA. A D gene is named only where the DNA matches it firmly. Clone size is shown for a subset of rows, as once, few, many or a class of expanded clone.

>TRBJ2-7|TRBV11-3|.|.
CASRAPNYEQYF
TGTGCCAGCAGGGCTCCCAACTACGAGCAGTACTTC
>TRBJ1-1|TRBV28|.|TRBD1
CASSSPTGARGTAFF
TGTGCCAGCAGCTCCCCAACAGGGGCCCGAGGGACGGCTTTCTTT
>TRBJ2-7|TRBV24-1|.|TRBD1
CATSVNRGGSYEQYF
TGTGCCACCAGTGTTAACAGGGGCGGCTCCTACGAGCAGTACTTC
>TRBJ1-3|TRBV5-6|.|TRBD1
CASSLQGEVAGNTIYF
TGTGCCAGCAGCCTCCAGGGGGAGGTAGCTGGAAACACCATATATTTT
>TRBJ2-1|TRBV6-5|.|.
CASSSYRPGGYNEQFF
TGTGCCAGCAGTTCCTATAGGCCCGGTGGCTACAATGAGCAGTTCTTC
>TRBJ2-1|TRBV7-2|.|.
CASSLESAGGYNEQFF
TGTGCCAGCAGCTTAGAGTCAGCGGGCGGTTACAATGAGCAGTTCTTC
>TRBJ2-7|TRBV7-2|.|TRBD2
CASSLMTSGKGYEQYF
TGTGCCAGCAGCTTGATGACTAGCGGAAAAGGCTACGAGCAGTACTTC
>TRBJ2-5|TRBV18|.|.
CASSPAAGTQETQYF
TGTGCCAGCTCACCAGCTGCAGGGACCCAAGAGACCCAGTACTTC
>TRBJ1-3|TRBV9|.|TRBD1
CASSPFDRADTIYF
TGTGCCAGCAGCCCCTTCGACAGGGCGGACACCATATATTTT
>TRBJ1-1|TRBV11-2|.|.
CASSLVQENTEAFF
TGTGCCAGCAGCTTAGTACAGGAGAACACTGAAGCTTTCTTT
>TRBJ2-7|TRBV10-3|.|TRBD1
CAVRTGRSSYEQYF
TGTGCCGTCCGGACAGGGCGCTCCTCCTACGAGCAGTACTTC
>TRBJ1-1|TRBV18|.|.
CASSPVTLPWDTEAFF
TGTGCCAGCTCACCAGTGACCCTCCCATGGGACACTGAAGCTTTCTTT
>TRBJ1-6|TRBV11-2|.|.
CASSLGSRDISSPLHF
TGTGCCAGCAGCTTAGGGTCTCGGGACATATCCTCACCCCTCCACTTT
>TRBJ1-5|TRBV18|.|.
CASSPPLDSGNQPQHF
TGTGCCAGCTCACCACCTTTAGACAGCGGCAATCAGCCCCAGCATTTT
>TRBJ1-2|TRBV7-8|.|TRBD1
CASSPLPGQVEGGYTF
TGTGCCAGCAGCCCACTTCCGGGACAGGTAGAAGGCGGCTACACCTTC
>TRBJ2-6|TRBV28|.|.
CASSPSGQIVLTF
TGTGCCAGCAGCCCGTCGGGACAAATCGTCCTGACTTTC
>TRBJ1-4|TRBV28|.|TRBD1
CASSLLSDRGRGNEKLFF
TGTGCCAGCAGTTTATTATCCGACAGGGGGCGAGGTAATGAAAAACTGTTTTTT
>TRBJ1-2|TRBV18|.|.
CASSSNPAGYGYTF
TGTGCCAGCTCATCAAACCCGGCAGGGTATGGCTACACCTTC
>TRBJ2-1|TRBV28|once|TRBD2
CASSIEREGLYNEQFF
TGTGCCAGCAGTATCGAGCGGGAAGGCCTCTACAATGAGCAGTTCTTC
>TRBJ1-2|TRBV5-6|once|.
CASRNMGVNGYTF
TGTGCCAGCCGGAATATGGGCGTGAATGGCTACACCTTC
>TRBJ2-7|TRBV9|.|TRBD2
CASSVGGTSGSGEQYF
TGTGCCAGCAGCGTAGGTGGGACTAGCGGGAGTGGGGAGCAGTACTTC
>TRBJ2-7|TRBV5-6|.|TRBD1
CASSFGDRETSGYEQYF
TGTGCCAGCAGCTTTGGGGACAGGGAGACATCGGGGTACGAGCAGTACTTC
>TRBJ1-1|TRBV9|.|TRBD1
CASSVGQGANEGTEAFF
TGTGCCAGCAGCGTTGGACAGGGGGCGAATGAGGGAACTGAAGCTTTCTTT
>TRBJ2-7|TRBV19|.|.
CASSMSRDSYEQYF
TGTGCCAGTAGTATGTCGCGGGACTCCTACGAGCAGTACTTC
>TRBJ2-2|TRBV19|.|TRBD1
CASSRRTGAVGELFF
TGTGCCAGTAGTAGGAGGACAGGGGCGGTCGGGGAGCTGTTTTTT
>TRBJ2-1|TRBV6-2/TRBV6-3|.|.
CASSYPYRGYEQFF
TGTGCCAGCAGTTACCCCTACCGCGGGTATGAGCAGTTCTTC
>TRBJ2-3|TRBV6-6|.|TRBD1
CASSLRDRGTDTQYF
TGTGCCAGCAGTCTTCGGGACAGGGGGACAGATACGCAGTATTTT
>TRBJ2-1|TRBV7-6|.|TRBD1
CASSLGQGAAYNEQFF
TGTGCCAGCAGCTTAGGCCAGGGGGCGGCTTACAATGAGCAGTTCTTC
>TRBJ2-1|TRBV7-2|.|.
CASSPSGAWNEQFF
TGTGCCAGCAGCCCCTCGGGGGCTTGGAATGAGCAGTTCTTC
>TRBJ2-3|TRBV11-2|.|TRBD1
CASSQRQGALATQYF
TGTGCCAGCAGTCAAAGACAGGGGGCTTTGGCTACGCAGTATTTT
>TRBJ1-6|TRBV2|.|.
CASMPGGTVNSPLHF
TGTGCCAGCATGCCGGGGGGAACGGTAAATTCACCCCTCCACTTT
>TRBJ1-2|TRBV28|.|TRBD1
CASRLTGGSGYTF
TGTGCCAGCAGGTTGACAGGGGGAAGTGGCTACACCTTC
>TRBJ2-7|TRBV7-2|.|TRBD1
CASRLTGQDPVF
TGTGCCAGCAGGTTAACGGGACAGGACCCTGTGTTC
>TRBJ1-5|TRBV19|.|TRBD1
CASIPGGREQPQHF
TGTGCCAGTATACCAGGGGGAAGGGAACAGCCCCAGCATTTT
>TRBJ2-1|TRBV29-1|.|.
CSVAPTYNEQFF
TGCAGCGTTGCCCCTACCTACAATGAGCAGTTCTTC
>TRBJ2-7|TRBV28|.|TRBD2
CASNAGGTYEQYF
TGTGCCAGCAACGCGGGAGGGACTTACGAGCAGTACTTC
>TRBJ1-3|TRBV19|few|TRBD1
CASRNSGQAGNTIYF
TGTGCCAGTAGAAACTCGGGACAGGCTGGAAACACCATATATTTT
>TRBJ1-2|TRBV25-1|.|.
CASKSGDGYTF
TGTGCCAGCAAATCAGGGGACGGCTACACCTTC
>TRBJ2-7|TRBV28|.|TRBD1
CASSFGQDYEQYF
TGTGCCAGCAGTTTTGGACAGGACTACGAGCAGTACTTC
>TRBJ2-3|TRBV5-1|.|.
CASSLIGGHTDTQYF
TGCGCCAGCAGCTTGATCGGGGGGCACACAGATACGCAGTATTTT
>TRBJ1-5|TRBV28|.|.
CASSSSRPDPYQPQHF
TGTGCCAGCAGTTCCTCCAGACCGGACCCATATCAGCCCCAGCATTTT
>TRBJ2-5|TRBV28|once|.
CASSSQDLRETQYF
TGTGCCAGCAGTTCCCAGGACCTCAGAGAGACCCAGTACTTC
>TRBJ1-5|TRBV19|.|.
CASSAGQFNQPQHF
TGTGCCAGTAGTGCAGGACAATTCAATCAGCCCCAGCATTTT
>TRBJ2-2|TRBV13|.|.
CASSLGLTNTGELFF
TGTGCCAGCAGCTTAGGACTAACAAACACCGGGGAGCTGTTTTTT
>TRBJ2-1|TRBV15|.|.
CATSRELTGQRVYEQFF
TGTGCCACCAGCAGAGAATTGACGGGACAAAGAGTTTATGAGCAGTTCTTC
>TRBJ1-2|TRBV11-3|.|.
CASSLRQAGGYTF
TGTGCCAGCAGCCTGAGACAGGCGGGGGGCTACACCTTC
>TRBJ2-5|TRBV11-2|.|.
CASSLEETQYF
TGTGCCAGCAGCTTAGAAGAGACCCAGTACTTC
>TRBJ1-2|TRBV10-3|.|.
CAISESFIRAGDGYTF
TGTGCCATCAGTGAGTCCTTTATTAGGGCAGGGGATGGCTACACCTTC
>TRBJ2-1|TRBV4-1|.|.
CASSQDRNSMNEQFF
TGCGCCAGCAGCCAAGATAGGAACAGTATGAATGAGCAGTTCTTC
>TRBJ2-1|TRBV7-9|.|.
CASSLHPAGYSYNEQFF
TGTGCCAGCAGCTTACACCCCGCGGGGTACTCCTACAATGAGCAGTTCTTC
>TRBJ1-2|TRBV7-3|.|.
CASSLDPNYGYTF
TGTGCCAGCAGCTTAGACCCCAACTATGGCTACACCTTC
>TRBJ1-5|TRBV6-5|.|.
CASSNWDARQHF
TGTGCCAGCAGTAACTGGGACGCGAGACAGCATTTT
>TRBJ2-7|TRBV19|.|TRBD2
CASSMDRPTSGRAREQYF
TGTGCCAGTAGTATGGACAGGCCGACTAGCGGGAGAGCCCGCGAGCAGTACTTC
>TRBJ1-4|TRBV7-8|.|TRBD1
CASSLGQGHEKLFF
TGTGCCAGCAGCCTGGGACAGGGTCATGAAAAACTGTTTTTT
>TRBJ2-3|TRBV27|.|TRBD2
CASSLATSGPYTDTQYF
TGTGCCAGCAGTTTGGCGACTAGCGGCCCTTACACAGATACGCAGTATTTT
>TRBJ1-2|TRBV6-5|.|TRBD1
CASNKQGVRYGYTF
TGTGCCAGCAATAAGCAGGGGGTTAGGTATGGCTACACCTTC
>TRBJ2-5|TRBV27|.|.
CASSSATPLERFQETQYF
TGTGCCAGCAGTTCAGCAACTCCCCTAGAACGTTTCCAAGAGACCCAGTACTTC
>TRBJ2-7|TRBV24-1|.|TRBD2
CATRSSGSYEQYF
TGTGCCACCAGGAGCAGCGGGAGCTACGAGCAGTACTTC
>TRBJ1-1|TRBV10-3|.|.
CASFRGDTEAFF
TGTGCCTCATTTAGAGGCGACACTGAAGCTTTCTTT
>TRBJ2-1|TRBV19|.|TRBD2
CASSKGGSLNEQFF
TGTGCCAGTAGTAAAGGCGGGAGTCTGAATGAGCAGTTCTTC